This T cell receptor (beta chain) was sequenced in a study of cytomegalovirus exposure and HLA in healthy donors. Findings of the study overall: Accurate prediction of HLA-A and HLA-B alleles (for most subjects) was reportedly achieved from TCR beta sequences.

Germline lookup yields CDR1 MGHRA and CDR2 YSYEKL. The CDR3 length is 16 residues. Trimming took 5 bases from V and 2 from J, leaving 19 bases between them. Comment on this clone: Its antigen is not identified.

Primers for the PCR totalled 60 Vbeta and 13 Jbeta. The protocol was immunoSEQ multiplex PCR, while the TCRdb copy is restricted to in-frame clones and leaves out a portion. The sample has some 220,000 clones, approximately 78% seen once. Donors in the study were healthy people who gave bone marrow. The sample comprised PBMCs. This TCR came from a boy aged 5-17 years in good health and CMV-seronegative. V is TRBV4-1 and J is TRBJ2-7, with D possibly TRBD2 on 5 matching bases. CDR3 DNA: TGCGCCAGCAGCGAAAACAGAGGAGCGGTGACCTACGAGCAGTACTTC. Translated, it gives CASSENRGAVTYEQYF.